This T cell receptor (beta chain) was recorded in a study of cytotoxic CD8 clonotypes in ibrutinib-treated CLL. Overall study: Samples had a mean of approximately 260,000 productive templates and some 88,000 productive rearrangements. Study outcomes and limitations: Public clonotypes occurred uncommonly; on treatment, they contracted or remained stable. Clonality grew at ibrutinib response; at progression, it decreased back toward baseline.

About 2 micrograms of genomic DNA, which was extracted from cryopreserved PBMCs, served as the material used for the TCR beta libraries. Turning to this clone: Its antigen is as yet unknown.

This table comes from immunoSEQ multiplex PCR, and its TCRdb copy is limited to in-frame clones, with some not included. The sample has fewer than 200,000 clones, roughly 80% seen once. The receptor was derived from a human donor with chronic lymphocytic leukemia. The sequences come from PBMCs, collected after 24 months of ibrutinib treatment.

CDR3 residues: CASSIDRLEETQYF. In DNA form, the CDR3 reads TGTGCCAGTAGTATAGATCGTTTGGAAGAGACCCAGTACTTC. The chain carries TRBV19 and TRBJ2-5; D not certain. CDR1 is LNHDA, CDR2 SQIVND, per germline (reference sequence). Trimming cost V 0 bases and J 3 bases, with 8 bases left between them. CDR3 length: 14 residues.